This T cell receptor beta chain emerged from a study of blood T cell repertoires in COVID-19. The authors' processing: Counts of nucleated cells, estimated from reference gene primer amplification, were obtained. The table came from immunoSEQ multiplex PCR; TCRdb's copy has only in-frame clones and leaves some out. The DNA was the basis for D and trimming; V, J and clone size are from that table. Altogether some 200,000 clones are present, around 84% being singletons, with the ten largest covering 13% to 15%. The germline CDR1 and CDR2 sequences are SGHTA and FQGTGA. CDR3 length: 15 residues. V was shortened by 2 bases and J by 2 bases, with 9 bases between the two germline ends.

The chain combines TRBV7-3 with TRBJ2-2; D may be TRBD1 (6 bases). The source of this sequence is a man between 25 and 39 years old with active or convalescent COVID-19. The specimen was peripheral blood. The CDR3 reads CASSLGQKNTGELFF. The CDR3 DNA sequence: TGTGCCAGCAGCTTAGGACAGAAAAACACCGGGGAGCTGTTTTTT.